Described below is a single TCR beta chain sequence and its context. Original methodology: Estimation of nucleated cell counts relied on the amplification of reference gene primers. Clones were sequenced by immunoSEQ multiplex PCR, and TCRdb holds only the in-frame ones, with some missing. The V and J calls and clone size come from that table; D and trimming were worked out from the DNA. The sample records under 250,000 clones, almost 85% being singletons. This record comes from a study of blood T cell repertoires in COVID-19. Background on the study: In each case, the material was cDNA or gDNA derived from T cells, B-cell-depleted T cells, or PBMCs.

Participants, roughly 18 to 90 years old, spanned around 25 US areas. Participant-reported clinical history was the basis for cohort assignment. The length of the CDR3 is 15 residues. With 0 bases removed from V and 8 bases from J, the gap between germline ends came to 19 bases. Germline V lookup: CDR1 GTSNPN, CDR2 SVGIG (reference sequence). The sequencing sample was made of PBMCs or T cells enriched from blood (not recorded which). The V and J genes are TRBV30 and TRBJ1-2; a possible D gene is TRBD1 (5 bases). The clonotype was recovered from a woman in her forties or fifties with acute COVID-19. In nucleotides, the CDR3 is TGTGCCTGGAGTGTAAGTCTATCTCAGGGTATAGGCTACACCTTC. Its protein is CAWSVSLSQGIGYTF.